What follows are 29 T cell receptor beta chains derived from one specimen sequenced in a study of tumor-infiltrating lymphocytes in primary liver carcinoma. The template, approximately 500 ng total RNA, yielded TCR beta cDNA made with a constant-region primer. What produced the TCR beta libraries was three nested multiplex PCR rounds using slightly modified ARM-PCR. For approximately 9 cycles apiece, the opening two PCR rounds ran with TRBV1-TRBV30 forward primers and a C-beta reverse primer. Each CDR3 protein is one row after TCRdb ran MiXCR on the multiplex PCR reads. The sample holds fewer than 400,000 distinct CDR3 sequences; around three fifths are singletons and the top ten take over 15%. Blood RNA was derived from unsorted whole blood, and germline DNA was extracted too. Sequenced material: peripheral blood. These TCRs come from a woman in her thirties with primary liver carcinoma and hepatitis B virus infection.

This clonotype was seen just once. The chain employs TRBV6-6 and TRBJ2-7, with D possibly TRBD1 on 6 matching bases. This CDR3 has 12 amino acids. The germline V gene encodes CDR1 MNHNY and CDR2 SVGAGI (reference sequence). Between the trimmed V and J ends, which lost 8 bases and 4 bases, there was a span of 12 bases. The CDR3: CASWDNIYEQYF. CDR3 DNA: TGTGCCAGCTGGGACAATATATACGAGCAGTACTTC.

The chain joins TRBV28 to TRBJ1-5; D unresolved. This CDR3 has 15 residues. CDR1 and CDR2 (germline): MDHEN, SYDVKM. The V end was cut by 2 bases, the J end by 2 bases, with 10 bases between. This CDR3 is CASSLVRSGNQPQHF. DNA for the CDR3: TGTGCCAGCAGTTTAGTCCGTTCGGGCAATCAGCCCCAGCATTTT. Looking up the rest from reference TRBV28 and TRBJ1-5 gives the full variable domain: DVKVTQSSRYLVKRTGEKVFLECVQDMDHENMFWYRQDPGLGLRLIYFSYDVKMKEKGDIPEGYSVSREKKERFSLILESASTNQTSMYLCASSLVRSGNQPQHFGDGTRLSIL.

This clonotype was counted many times. The chain is built from TRBV6-5 and TRBJ1-4; D unresolved. V lost 5 bases and J lost 11, with 15 bases in between. The CDR3 has 13 amino acids. The germline gives CDR1 MNHEY, CDR2 SVGAGI. CDR3 in amino acids: CASSLGPRNKLFF. CDR3 in DNA: TGTGCCAGCAGTCTCGGACCCCGTAATAAACTGTTTTTT.

CDR3 amino acids: CASSFRTSGPLYEQYV. The DNA of the CDR3 is TGTGCCAGCAGCTTCCGGACTAGCGGACCCCTCTACGAGCAGTACGTC. V is TRBV5-4 and J is TRBJ2-7; TRBD2 matches 10 bases. J was trimmed by 3 bases and V by 2 bases; bases with no gene match: 8. This CDR3 has 16 residues. Germline V gene sequence: CDR1 SGHNT, CDR2 YYREEE (reference sequence).

On this clonotype itself: A much larger clonotype is one base distant, so this may be a read error. This chain uses TRBV29-1 with TRBJ1-4; D gene uncertain. This CDR3 is built from 14 residues. The V and J ends lost 4 bases and 4 bases respectively, with 13 bases between them. The germline V gene has CDR1 SQVTM and CDR2 ANQGSEA. In nucleotides, the CDR3 is TGCAGCGTTGGTTCGGGAAGTAGTAATGAAAAACTGTTTTTT. Translating it yields CSVGSGSSNEKLFF.

The sample holds one count of this clonotype. Likely a read error: the CDR3 ends without its conserved phenylalanine or tryptophan. V gene TRBV6-6 combines with J gene TRBJ2-6, with a possible D match to TRBD2 (5 bases). V was shortened by 2 bases and J by 3 bases, with 8 bases between the two germline ends. The germline gives CDR1 MNHNY, CDR2 SVGAGI (reference sequence). The CDR3 runs 15 residues. CDR3 in DNA: TGTGCCAGCAGTTACGGTGGACTTGGGGCCAACGTCCTGACTCTC. It specifies CASSYGGLGANVLTL.

V is TRBV6-5 and J is TRBJ2-3; D remains unclear. Germline values: CDR1 MNHEY, CDR2 SVGAGI. The CDR3 totals 14 residues. Trimming removed 5 bases from V and 0 bases from J, with 9 bases in between. As DNA, the CDR3 is TGTGCCAGCAGTCGCTCGGCCAGCACAGATACGCAGTATTTT. Amino acid sequence: CASSRSASTDTQYF.

This clonotype was found a few times. V usage is TRBV4-3 and J usage is TRBJ2-2; TRBD1 is a possible D gene (6 bases). The CDR3 length is 16 residues. CDR1 is LGHNA and CDR2 is YSLEER in the germline V gene. Trimming removed 1 base from V and 7 bases from J, with 16 bases in between. For the CDR3, the DNA is TGCGCCAGCAGCCAAGTTACGGCAGGGGAAGACGGGGAGCTGTTTTTT. Amino acids: CASSQVTAGEDGELFF.

This clonotype was observed a few times. The J gene is TRBJ2-1, the V gene TRBV6-5, with D perhaps TRBD1 (5 bases). Trimming cost V 8 bases and J 9 bases, with 11 bases left between them. This CDR3 comprises 11 residues. Germline V gene data show CDR1 as MNHEY and CDR2 as SVGAGI. The CDR3 DNA sequence: TGTGCCAGCGTCTTTCAGGGTGAGCAGTTCTTC. This codes for CASVFQGEQFF.

This clonotype was found many times. The chain combines TRBV29-1 with TRBJ2-1, with TRBD2 identical over 8 bases. Trimming at V came to 4 bases and at J to 0 bases, leaving 11 bases not matched to a gene. The length of the CDR3 is 17 residues. Germline values: CDR1 SQVTM, CDR2 ANQGSEA. The CDR3 DNA is TGCAGCGTTGGGGCCCAGCTAGCGGGTCACTCCTACAATGAGCAGTTCTTC. Translation gives CSVGAQLAGHSYNEQFF.

This clonotype has a count of ten or more. The V gene is TRBV7-9, the J gene TRBJ2-6; D is possibly TRBD2 (6 bases). The length of the CDR3 is 18 residues. V shed 5 bases and J shed 9 bases, with 26 bases lying between them. The germline gives CDR1 SEHNR, CDR2 FQNEAQ (reference sequence). CDR3 sequence reads: CASSHGGTEVKVYNVLTF. CDR3 nucleotide sequence: TGTGCCAGCAGCCACGGAGGGACGGAAGTCAAGGTATACAACGTCCTGACTTTC.

The rearrangement links TRBV30 to TRBJ2-7, with D possibly being TRBD1 (5 bases). This CDR3 has 13 residues. The V end was cut by 2 bases, the J end by 2 bases, with 10 bases between. From germline, CDR1 is GTSNPN and CDR2 SVGIG (reference sequence). CDR3 amino acids: CAWSTGVTYEQYF. CDR3 coding DNA: TGTGCCTGGAGTACAGGTGTTACCTACGAGCAGTACTTC. Full variable domain (outside the CDR3, taken from reference TRBV30 and TRBJ2-7): SQTIHQWPATLVQPVGSPLSLECTVEGTSNPNLYWYRQAAGRGLQLLFYSVGIGQISSEVPQNLSASRPQDRQFILSSKKLLLSDSGFYLCAWSTGVTYEQYFGPGTRLTVT.

This rearrangement joins TRBV29-1 to TRBJ2-1; possibly TRBD1 for D (7 bases). CDR3 length: 14 amino acids. V dropped 4 bases and J dropped 5 bases, with 15 bases sitting between them. Germline V gene sequence: CDR1 SQVTM, CDR2 ANQGSEA. The CDR3 region has the DNA TGCAGCGTTGGCGCGGGACAGATCAACAATGAGCAGTTCTTC. It translates to CSVGAGQINNEQFF.

In its sample, this clonotype was seen a few times. The rearrangement links TRBV7-9 to TRBJ2-2; 12 positions match TRBD2. Germline values: CDR1 SEHNR, CDR2 FQNEAQ (reference sequence). The V and J ends lost 3 bases and 5 bases, in that order; junction bases with no gene match: 10. The CDR3 length is 18 residues. The CDR3 nucleotides read TGTGCCAGCAGCTTTGGACTAGCGGGAAGAGTTCGGACCGGGGAGCTGTTTTTT. Its translation is CASSFGLAGRVRTGELFF. The variable domain in full, completed from reference TRBV7-9 and TRBJ2-2, reads DTGVSQNPRHKITKRGQNVTFRCDPISEHNRLYWYRQTLGQGPEFLTYFQNEAQLEKSRLLSDRFSAERPKGSFSTLEIQRTEQGDSAMYLCASSFGLAGRVRTGELFFGEGSRLTVL.

Notes on this clonotype: Sequence at one end of the junction differs from germline and may be a read error. The V gene is TRBV12-3 or TRBV12-4, the J gene TRBJ2-1, with a tentative D call TRBD2 (6 bases). The CDR3 spans 11 residues. CDR3 sequence reads: CASSPGVERFF. CDR3 nucleotides: TGTGCGAGCAGTCCGGGAGTAGAGCGGTTCTTC.

This clonotype has just a few counts. The chain couples TRBV11-2 to TRBJ2-5, with D possibly TRBD2 on 5 matching bases. Germline CDR1 is SGHAT and CDR2 is FQNNGV. CDR3 size: 13 residues. CDR3 loop: CVSSFGLGETQYF. CDR3 DNA: TGTGTTAGCAGCTTCGGACTTGGAGAGACCCAGTACTTC.

As concerns this clonotype: One end of the junction is discordant with germline, which a read error may explain. This chain connects TRBV6-1 to TRBJ2-7; D may match TRBD1 or TRBD2 (5 bases each). The CDR3 spans 13 residues. CDR1 and CDR2 from the germline V gene are MNHNS and SASEGT. This CDR3 reads CANSESGSYEQYF. The CDR3 nucleotides read TGTGCCAACAGTGAATCAGGGAGCTACGAGCAGTACTTC.

Many counts were recorded for this clonotype. At one boundary the junction diverges from the germline segment, which might be a read error. This chain links TRBV4-1 with TRBJ1-5; D is ambiguous. Per germline, CDR1 MGHRA and CDR2 YSYEKL. The CDR3 contains 13 residues. The CDR3 reads CASSQDSNQPQHF. CDR3 sequence (DNA): TGTGCCAGCAGCCAGGATAGCAATCAGCCCCAGCATTTT.

The rearrangement links TRBV6-5 to TRBJ2-7; 9 bases line up with TRBD1. The CDR3 length is 15 residues. Germline values: CDR1 MNHEY, CDR2 SVGAGI. The J segment lost 5 bases and the V segment lost 5 bases, leaving 10 bases of the junction unmatched. CDR3 region: CASSLGQGKGDEQYF. The CDR3 DNA reads TGTGCCAGCAGTCTGGGACAGGGTAAGGGCGACGAGCAGTACTTC.

This clonotype was seen ten or more times. This chain links TRBV4-1 with TRBJ1-2; D perhaps matches TRBD1 (6 bases). The CDR3 sequence is 15 residues long. Germline loops: CDR1 MGHRA, CDR2 YSYEKL. Trimming removed 2 bases from V and 6 bases from J, with 16 bases in between. CDR3: CASSQFGQSLDGYTF. In DNA form, the CDR3 reads TGCGCCAGCAGCCAATTTGGACAGTCTCTCGATGGCTACACCTTC.

On this clonotype: This may come from a read error, since a much larger clone is one base off. The genes are TRBV11-3 and TRBJ2-3, with D uncertain. Per the germline V gene, CDR1 is SGHNT and CDR2 is YENEEA. There are 15 residues in the CDR3. V lost 6 bases to trimming and J lost 0 bases, with 13 bases between them. The CDR3 region has the DNA TGTGCCAGCAGTTCAGTGGCCACTAGCACAGATACGCAGTATTTT. This gives the protein CASSSVATSTDTQYF.

With regard to this clonotype: Since a much larger clone is just one base distant, this may be a read error. This rearrangement joins TRBV4-2 to TRBJ2-5, with TRBD2 matching 10 bases. This CDR3 spans 14 amino acids. Germline values: CDR1 LGHNA, CDR2 YNFKEQ. Written as DNA, the CDR3 is TGTGCCAGCAGCCGAGCGGGAGGGGTAGAGACCCAGAACTTC. Protein: CASSRAGGVETQNF.

About this clonotype: Possible read error: a much larger clone is one base away. V is TRBV29-1 and J is TRBJ2-7, with 7 bases lining up with TRBD1. CDR1 is SQVTM and CDR2 is ANQGSEA in the germline V gene. The trim removed 2 bases at V and 3 bases at J, leaving 10 bases unmatched. The CDR3 has 15 residues. Written as DNA, the CDR3 is TGCAGCGTTGAAAACCGGGACAGTGAGGTCTACGAGCAGTACTTC. Amino acid sequence: CSVENRDSEVYEQYF.

The chain has TRBV7-9 and TRBJ1-3; D ambiguous. CDR3 length: 17 residues. CDR1 and CDR2 from the germline V gene are SEHNR and FQNEAQ (reference sequence). Deletions cut 4 bases from V and 0 bases from J, with 16 bases between. CDR3 sequence: CASSSPTDETSGNTIYF. The CDR3 DNA reads TGTGCCAGCAGCTCCCCCACGGACGAAACCTCTGGAAACACCATATATTTT.

As to this clonotype: A much larger clone lies one base from this, so it may be a read error. The DNA for the CDR3 is TGTGCCAGCAGCCTTAGACAGGACGTTACGGCACAGTTCTTC. Translated, it gives CASSLRQDVTAQFF. This rearrangement joins TRBV12-3 or TRBV12-4 to TRBJ2-1; D perhaps matches TRBD1 (6 bases). The ends were cut back, 6 bases at V and 13 bases at J, with 22 bases in the middle. The CDR3 runs 14 residues.

Concerning this clonotype itself: Being one base from a much bigger clone, this may be a read error. As the CDR3 is not closed by the conserved phenylalanine or tryptophan, this likely results from a read error. The chain is built from TRBV12-3 or TRBV12-4 and TRBJ2-7; D possibly corresponds to TRBD2 (5 bases). V dropped 6 bases and J dropped 7 bases, with 13 bases sitting between them. The CDR3 has 12 amino acids. CDR3 loop: CASRIGGQEQYL. The CDR3 DNA is TGTGCCAGCAGAATTGGAGGTCAGGAGCAGTACCTC.

The rearrangement joins TRBV24-1 to TRBJ2-2; possibly TRBD1 or TRBD2 for D (5 bases each). The germline CDR1 and CDR2 sequences are KGHDR and SFDVKD. CDR3 size: 18 residues. Trimming pared 0 bases from V and 0 bases from J, leaving 13 bases between. CDR3 in amino acids: CATSDLRTGLPNTGELFF. CDR3 nucleotide sequence: TGTGCCACCAGTGATTTGCGCACGGGGCTCCCGAACACCGGGGAGCTGTTTTTT.

With respect to this clonotype: A much larger clone differs from this one at a single base, so this may be a read error. This chain connects TRBV12-3 or TRBV12-4 to TRBJ2-1; D is ambiguous. Trimming stripped 8 bases from V and 1 base from J, with 18 bases between. The CDR3 totals 16 residues. The CDR3 loop reads CASGNRAVGSYNEQFF. The CDR3 region has the DNA TGTGCCAGCGGTAATAGGGCGGTAGGGTCCTACAATGAGCAGTTCTTC.

This chain uses TRBV6-2 or TRBV6-3 with TRBJ2-5; 9 bases are shared with TRBD1. V lost 2 bases to trimming and J lost 2 bases; unmatched junction nucleotides: 9. Germline V gene lookup returns CDR1 MNHEY and CDR2 SVGEGT. The CDR3 is 17 residues long. CDR3 loop: CASSYTPGQGLQETQYF. Here the CDR3 DNA reads TGTGCCAGCAGTTACACGCCGGGACAGGGCCTTCAAGAGACCCAGTACTTC.